Below, one T cell receptor beta chain is given with its context. Its antigen is currently unknown. The authors prepared the TCRbeta library with unique molecular identifiers. TCRdb used MiXCR to reprocess the PCR reads, holding one entry per CDR3 protein. The sample lists just over 950,000 distinct CDR3 sequences; about 31% were seen once. This entry is derived from a study of T-cell reconstitution after alpha-beta-depleted transplantation in children. The V end was cut by 8 bases, the J end by 8 bases, with 18 bases between. Germline CDR1 reads MNHEY; CDR2 reads SMNVEV (reference sequence). The CDR3 covers 14 residues. Findings and caveats of the study: Fresh T-cell production supplied most of the T-cell counts and diversity seen one year after transplant.

The receptor was isolated from a boy under two years old who had a stem cell transplant for SCID, so the T cells may come from the graft donor. The chain is built from TRBV27 and TRBJ1-4, with unresolved D. The sample here was PBMCs, mostly from graft donor cells, taken 360 days after TCRalphabeta/CD19-depleted stem cell transplant. CDR3 in DNA: TGTGCCAGCGCTAGAGCGGGGATATCGGAAAAACTGTTTTTT. Residues: CASARAGISEKLFF.